The 15 T cell receptor beta chains presented below share a single source sample, sequenced in a study of PD-1 blockade in classical Hodgkin lymphoma. TCRdb keeps only in-frame clones here, not all; method: immunoSEQ multiplex PCR. The sample gives about 21,000 clones, roughly 89% of which show up once; roughly 7.4% is in the top ten. Indicated time point: newly diagnosed, previously untreated cHL patient sample. Isolated CD8+ T cells were derived from thawed PBMCs through magnetic negative selection. The sequenced sample was CD8+ T cells from blood. The receptors shown here come from a human donor with classical Hodgkin lymphoma.

V usage is TRBV30 and J usage is TRBJ2-5, with 13 bases identical to TRBD2. The CDR3 spans 18 residues. The trim removed 7 bases at V and 5 bases at J, leaving 19 bases unmatched. CDR1 and CDR2 (germline): GTSNPN, SVGIG (reference sequence). CDR3 in DNA: TGTGCCTCAGTGAGCCGGGGACTAGCGGGGAGGGTCGTGGAGACCCAGTACTTC. It is translated as CASVSRGLAGRVVETQYF. Looking up the rest from reference TRBV30 and TRBJ2-5 gives the full variable domain: SQTIHQWPATLVQPVGSPLSLECTVEGTSNPNLYWYRQAAGRGLQLLFYSVGIGQISSEVPQNLSASRPQDRQFILSSKKLLLSDSGFYLCASVSRGLAGRVVETQYFGPGTRLLVL.

The rearrangement uses TRBV4-1 and TRBJ1-2, with a possible D match to TRBD1 (6 bases). CDR3 length: 13 residues. Trimming stripped 1 base from V and 9 bases from J, with 12 bases between. Per germline, CDR1 MGHRA and CDR2 YSYEKL. As DNA, the CDR3 is TGCGCCAGCAGCCAAGCAGCCAGGGGTAGCTACACCTTC. Amino acid sequence: CASSQAARGSYTF.

This chain links TRBV4-1 with TRBJ2-5, with 11 bases aligning to TRBD2. The CDR3 has 17 amino acids. V was pared by 7 bases and J by 4 bases, with 14 bases of the junction left unmatched. Per germline, CDR1 MGHRA and CDR2 YSYEKL. CDR3 in amino acids: CASTKGVAGGLGETQYF. CDR3 DNA sequence: TGCGCCAGCACCAAAGGGGTAGCGGGGGGGCTGGGAGAGACCCAGTACTTC.

The chain carries TRBV5-6 and TRBJ2-4; 7 nucleotides line up with TRBD1. From germline, CDR1 is SGHDT and CDR2 YYEEEE. Germline trimming cut 4 bases from V and 3 bases from J; bases unmatched to any gene: 7. CDR3 size: 15 residues. The CDR3: CASSVEGAGKNIQYF. The CDR3 DNA follows: TGTGCCAGCAGCGTAGAGGGGGCTGGCAAAAACATTCAGTACTTC.

The chain couples TRBV27 to TRBJ1-4, with D tentatively TRBD1 (6 bases). Trimming took 3 bases from V and 7 from J, leaving 12 bases between them. Germline V gene data show CDR1 as MNHEY and CDR2 as SMNVEV (reference sequence). CDR3 length equals 14 residues. The DNA of the CDR3 is TGTGCCAGCAGTTTCCGGACAGAGAGTGAAAAACTGTTTTTT. This sequence encodes CASSFRTESEKLFF.

This chain links TRBV29-1 with TRBJ1-1; TRBD1 is a possible D gene (5 bases). Germline-derived CDR1 and CDR2 are SQVTM and ANQGSEA. Trimming removed 7 bases at V and 7 bases at J, with 10 bases between. The CDR3 length is 10 residues. In nucleotides, the CDR3 is TGCAGCGCCCTGGGGGGTGAAGCTTTCTTT. Amino acids: CSALGGEAFF.

This clone occurred once. The J gene is TRBJ1-5, the V gene TRBV4-1; D might be TRBD1 (5 bases). Germline V CDR1 and CDR2: MGHRA, YSYEKL. Trimming stripped 4 bases from V and 2 bases from J, with 18 bases between. The CDR3 covers 17 residues. DNA for the CDR3: TGCGCCAGCAGCCTCTACTACGGGACGGAAGGCAATCAGCCCCAGCATTTT. Its protein product is CASSLYYGTEGNQPQHF.

This clone is deemed large. The gene calls are TRBV7-9 and TRBJ1-2; D is unresolved. The CDR3 length is 13 residues. In germline, CDR1 is SEHNR, CDR2 FQNEAQ (reference sequence). Trimming removed 5 bases from V and 5 bases from J, with 12 bases in between. The DNA of the CDR3 is TGTGCCAGCAGCGCGGACTGGGAATATGGCTACACCTTC. Its protein is CASSADWEYGYTF.

The gene calls are TRBV29-1 and TRBJ2-5; possible D gene TRBD1, 5 bases. Trimming removed 4 bases from V and 3 bases from J, with 9 bases in between. Looked up from germline, CDR1 is SQVTM and CDR2 is ANQGSEA. CDR3 length: 12 residues. DNA of the CDR3: TGCAGCGTTGTTGCCAGGGAAGAGACCCAGTACTTC. Protein product: CSVVAREETQYF.

CDR3 loop: CASSQANVLGYGYTF. CDR3 coding DNA: TGTGCCAGCAGCCAAGCCAATGTGCTGGGTTATGGCTACACCTTC. The chain has TRBV7-2 and TRBJ1-2; D gene uncertain. From germline, CDR1 is SGHTA and CDR2 FQGNSA. V shed 5 bases and J shed 5 bases, with 18 bases lying between them. CDR3 length equals 15 residues.

The rearrangement uses TRBV13 and TRBJ2-3; the match to TRBD2 covers 15 bases. The trim removed 4 bases at V and 9 bases at J, leaving 8 bases unmatched. CDR1 is PRHDT, CDR2 FYEKMQ, per germline (reference sequence). The CDR3 is made up of 16 amino acids. The CDR3 is CASSSTGTSGGRTQYF. CDR3 DNA sequence: TGTGCCAGCAGCTCGACCGGGACTAGCGGGGGGCGGACGCAGTATTTT.

V and J are TRBV9 and TRBJ2-1, with TRBD1 matching over 8 bases. The CDR3 totals 15 residues. V lost 0 bases to trimming and J lost 6 bases; unmatched junction nucleotides: 5. Germline-derived CDR1 and CDR2 are SGDLS and YYNGEE. The CDR3 reads CASSVGQGASNEQFF. CDR3 nucleotides: TGTGCCAGCAGCGTAGGCCAGGGGGCGAGCAATGAGCAGTTCTTC.

The CDR3 protein is CASSFESPSPRSPLHF. The DNA for the CDR3 is TGTGCCAGCAGTTTCGAATCACCCTCTCCTCGCTCACCCCTCCACTTT. This chain connects TRBV27 to TRBJ1-6; D gene unclear. V shed 3 bases and J shed 10 bases, with 19 bases lying between them. The CDR3 runs 16 residues. The germline V gene has CDR1 MNHEY and CDR2 SMNVEV (reference sequence).

The chain couples TRBV28 to TRBJ2-7, with TRBD1 matching over 7 bases. CDR3 length: 14 amino acids. V dropped 6 bases and J dropped 2; count of bases not matched to a gene: 7. Germline lookup yields CDR1 MDHEN and CDR2 SYDVKM. CDR3: CASSIQGSTYEQYF. The CDR3 bases are TGTGCCAGCAGCATACAGGGGTCCACCTACGAGCAGTACTTC.

This chain joins TRBV29-1 and TRBJ1-2, with D perhaps TRBD1 (5 bases). The CDR3 is made up of 12 amino acids. Per the germline V gene, CDR1 is SQVTM and CDR2 is ANQGSEA. The V end lost 4 bases, the J end lost 7 bases, and 13 bases lay between the germline ends. CDR3 DNA sequence: TGCAGCGTTGGTCCAGGGAAGGTTGGCTACACCTTC. This gives the protein CSVGPGKVGYTF.